Below, one TCR beta chain is given with its context. Its antigen is currently not known. Base qualities are not at hand, and no much larger clone is one base apart. The library was obtained by RT-PCR. Data came from an Illumina HiSeq 2500. Using fastp at Q25 and MiXCR, TCRdb reprocessed the public reads and kept productive beta chains. Here each entry gathers all rows of one CDR3 protein and keeps the most common genes and DNA. The sample has roughly 650,000 distinct CDR3 sequences on record, about a sixth of them singletons. The ten biggest clones cover approximately 10% of the sample. This specimen comes from a study of response to subunit inactivated influenza vaccine (dated by TCRdb to 2016 to 2018). Regarding the research as a whole: To follow how T cells responded to a trivalent subunit inactivated influenza vaccine, the researchers relied on deep quantitative profiling of the T cell receptor repertoire. Overall results and qualifications from the work: According to the authors, only a limited number of new T cells may be recruited by each seasonal influenza vaccination.

The CDR3 measures 15 amino acids from cysteine to phenylalanine. Only the CDR3 part of the read is kept: 45 bases, read in frame from the first base. The germline V end is reduced by 5 bases and the J end by 3 bases; junction bases left unmatched: 6. The rearranged chain carries TRBV12-3 or TRBV12-4 and TRBJ2-1; TRBD2 fits 8 bases in the junction. The sequences come from PBMCs from blood, collected about 13 days after vaccination. This TCR was recovered from a man aged 45-65 years who received an inactivated influenza vaccine. Donor details come from another sample of the same person, matched by shared clones. The CDR3 amino acid sequence is: CASSKSGGHYNEQFF. The base sequence is TGTGCCAGCAGTAAAAGCGGGGGCCACTACAATGAGCAGTTCTTC.